These T cell receptor beta chains were read from a single sample in a study of control samples from healthy donors and cancer patients. Clones were read by immunoSEQ multiplex PCR, and TCRdb kept only the in-frame ones, dropping some. The table includes 2,500 to 3,500 clones, roughly 93% detected once. The sequenced sample consisted of PBMCs. The source is a man in his 70s with lung cancer. Both conserved end residues are part of each CDR3. The order of the fields is J gene, D gene, V gene, CDR3 protein. D genes are given only for firm matches.

TRBJ2-5 TRBD2 TRBV27 CASSPRGLAGVETQYF
TRBJ2-2 NA TRBV19 CASTPLTGNTGELFF
TRBJ2-5 NA TRBV6-5 CASKRTEVETQYF
TRBJ2-2 NA TRBV19 CASSISPRHGRVNTGELFF
TRBJ1-1 NA TRBV19 CASSPLVARGSVEAFF
TRBJ2-3 NA TRBV5-1 CASSPGGVRDTQYF
TRBJ2-1 TRBD2 TRBV19 CASALSRLAGVLRNEQFF
TRBJ2-5 NA TRBV7-9 CASSLGQNEETQYF
TRBJ1-1 NA TRBV7-6 CASSLARGTEAFF
TRBJ2-7 TRBD1 TRBV7-8 CASSPNRGSYEQYF
TRBJ1-2 NA TRBV7-9 CASSPPGPAYTF
TRBJ2-1 TRBD1 TRBV12-5 CASGRTGFDEQFF
TRBJ1-3 NA TRBV12-3/TRBV12-4 CASSFGGNTIYF
TRBJ2-3 TRBD2 TRBV24-1 CATSTPAGVTDTQYF
TRBJ2-7 NA TRBV27 CASSLILPGPYEQYF
TRBJ1-5 TRBD1 TRBV19 CASSKTGVGQPQHF
TRBJ1-2 TRBD1 TRBV3-1/TRBV3-2 CASSQILAGQRRGGYTF
TRBJ2-1 NA TRBV18 CASSPKGVLINEQFF
TRBJ2-7 NA TRBV3-1/TRBV3-2 CASSQDASASYEQYF
TRBJ2-1 NA TRBV5-4 CASSLGGAEGNEQFF
TRBJ2-1 NA TRBV5-4 CASSLVGDDSYNEQFF
TRBJ1-1 NA TRBV27 CASSAWGEAFF
TRBJ2-2 NA TRBV6-2/TRBV6-3 CASSKTGELFF
TRBJ1-1 NA TRBV6-6 CASSSRTVMNTEAFF
TRBJ2-1 TRBD2 TRBV7-2 CASSGGLARNEQFF
TRBJ2-1 NA TRBV5-6 CASSLGLGEYNEQFF
TRBJ1-2 TRBD1 TRBV27 CASSQPTGYGYTF
TRBJ2-7 NA TRBV12-3/TRBV12-4 CASSSQGYEQYF
TRBJ2-7 NA TRBV3-1/TRBV3-2 CAPSQGGGRPYEQYF
TRBJ1-1 NA TRBV5-1 CASSLAKGLDTEAFF
TRBJ1-4 NA TRBV10-2 CASSSNEKLFF
TRBJ1-1 NA TRBV19 CASSIGADNTEAFF
TRBJ1-2 NA TRBV30 CAWSRGGMGINYGYTF
TRBJ2-2 TRBD2 TRBV30 CAWSVRASGGAAGELFF
TRBJ2-7 NA TRBV5-1 CASGNRVQGPWEQYF
TRBJ1-2 NA TRBV6-5 CASSKGGGAHSGYTF
TRBJ1-5 NA TRBV18 CASSPLSNQPQHF
TRBJ1-2 TRBD1 TRBV6-5 CASRGTGGGGYTF
TRBJ1-6 TRBD1 TRBV3-1/TRBV3-2 CASSPGTDIYNSPLHF
TRBJ2-7 TRBD1 TRBV19 CASKLTGQGSYEQYF
TRBJ2-2 NA TRBV6-5 CASSYGDTGELFF
TRBJ2-3 NA TRBV4-3 CASSQVLMRRSSQLDTQYF
TRBJ2-2 TRBD1 TRBV12-5 CASGGQTGGTGELFF
TRBJ1-2 TRBD1 TRBV4-3 CASSQDPGGDGYTF
TRBJ1-1 TRBD1 TRBV5-6 CASTTGTAPNTEAFF
TRBJ1-2 TRBD1 TRBV7-2 CASSLVGQAHYGYTF
TRBJ2-2 NA TRBV7-8 CASSLGGQATNTGELFF
TRBJ1-2 TRBD1 TRBV15 CATSRETTGRNYGYTF
TRBJ1-4 TRBD1 TRBV19 CASSIRRQGNEKLFF
TRBJ2-7 NA TRBV6-5 CASTQSTYEQYF
TRBJ1-2 NA TRBV25-1 CASSEPGRGNYGYTF
TRBJ2-7 TRBD1 TRBV6-5 CASSTGTGETYEQYF
TRBJ2-7 NA TRBV30 CAWSVLGVGEQYF